The rows below give T cell receptor beta chains drawn from one sample of a study of blood T cells in healthy people across ages. TCRdb ran MiXCR on the 5' RACE reads and lists one entry per CDR3 protein. The data show roughly 800,000 distinct CDR3 sequences, about 55% seen once. The sequencing sample was made of blood. These receptors were obtained from a man older than 75 in good health. The CDR3 runs from the conserved cysteine through the conserved F or W. D genes are given only for firm matches. The size entry is marked missing in some rows and otherwise reads once, few, many or a size class.

length	D	J	size	V	DNA	CDR3
16	-	TRBJ1-6	few	TRBV4-2	TGTGCCAGCAGCCAAGATCAGCCGGGAGCGGATTCACCCCTCCACTTT	CASSQDQPGADSPLHF
15	-	TRBJ2-1	few	TRBV12-3/TRBV12-4	TGTGCCAGCAGTTTAGCGGGGATCTCCTACAATGAGCAGTTCTTC	CASSLAGISYNEQFF
16	-	TRBJ1-1	-	TRBV5-1	TGCGCCAGCTATCCGCGCGGGGACGTCCTGAACACTGAAGCTTTCTTT	CASYPRGDVLNTEAFF
15	TRBD2	TRBJ2-7	-	TRBV6-5	TGTGCCAGCAGAATAGGACTAGCGACCTACAATGAGCAGTACTTT	CASRIGLATYNEQYF
16	TRBD2	TRBJ2-1	-	TRBV11-1	TGTGCCAGCAACTTACTAGCGACAAGCTCCTACAATGAGCAGTTCTTC	CASNLLATSSYNEQFF
16	TRBD1	TRBJ2-2	-	TRBV5-1	TGCGCCAGCAGCCTCACGACAGGGACGAACACCGGGGAGCTGTTTTTT	CASSLTTGTNTGELFF
13	-	TRBJ1-1	-	TRBV6-6	TGTGCCAGCAGTAAATTACTGGTCACTGAAGCTTTCTTT	CASSKLLVTEAFF
14	-	TRBJ2-1	-	TRBV15	TGTGCCACCTCGGGGGACTCTTGGGGCAATGAGCAGTTCTTC	CATSGDSWGNEQFF
15	TRBD1	TRBJ2-5	-	TRBV12-3/TRBV12-4	TGTGCCAGCAGTCTCACAGGGGGCGGACAAGAGACCCAGTACTTC	CASSLTGGGQETQYF
15	TRBD2	TRBJ2-7	few	TRBV6-1	TGTGCCAGCAGTGGCAGGACTAGCGGCACCTACGAGCAGTACTTC	CASSGRTSGTYEQYF
16	TRBD2	TRBJ2-1	-	TRBV11-2	TGTGCCAGCAGCCCTTTTTTATCGGGAGGGGACAATGAGCAGTTCTTC	CASSPFLSGGDNEQFF
16	-	TRBJ1-5	once	TRBV2	TGTGCCAGCAGTGAAGCTGCGACAGGCCTATGGCAGCCCCAGCATTTT	CASSEAATGLWQPQHF
15	-	TRBJ2-1	-	TRBV6-5	TGTGCCAGCAGGTCTCAGGGAAGCTCCTACAATGAGCAGTTCTTC	CASRSQGSSYNEQFF
13	-	TRBJ1-2	few	TRBV28	TGTGCCAGCAGCCGAGGACGGATCTATGGCTACACCTTC	CASSRGRIYGYTF
19	TRBD2	TRBJ2-2	once	TRBV4-1	TGCGCCAGCAGCCAATCAAAGGGGCTAGCGGAGATGAACACCGGGGAGCTGTTTTTT	CASSQSKGLAEMNTGELFF
14	-	TRBJ2-7	-	TRBV9	TGTGCCAGCAGCGTAGCTGATAACCCCTACGAGCAGTACTTC	CASSVADNPYEQYF
14	TRBD2	TRBJ2-7	few	TRBV28	TGTGCCAGCAGTTTCCTAGCGGGAGTTTACGAGCAGTACTTC	CASSFLAGVYEQYF
13	-	TRBJ1-5	once	TRBV28	TGTGCCAGCAGACTCCCCGCCGCCAGTTACCAGCATTTT	CASRLPAASYQHF
14	-	TRBJ2-6	-	TRBV29-1	TGCAGCGTCGGGGTTGGGTCTGGGGCCAACGTCCTGACTTTC	CSVGVGSGANVLTF
15	-	TRBJ1-1	-	TRBV4-1	TGCGCCAGCAGCCTCCTACGAGGGGAGTTCACTGAAGCTTTCTTT	CASSLLRGEFTEAFF
16	-	TRBJ2-3	-	TRBV15	TGTGCCACCAGCGCGGACCAGGGAGTTGGCACAGATACGCAGTATTTT	CATSADQGVGTDTQYF
13	-	TRBJ1-4	few	TRBV20-1	TGCAGTGCCCCCCCGGCTGCGAATGAAAAACTGTTTTTT	CSAPPAANEKLFF
13	-	TRBJ1-5	once	TRBV6-5	TGTGCCAGCATGAACGGGCGTAATCAGCCCCAGCATTTT	CASMNGRNQPQHF
14	TRBD1	TRBJ2-7	few	TRBV5-1	TGCGCCAGCCGCACGGGACAGGGGGTCAACGAGCAGTACTTC	CASRTGQGVNEQYF
17	-	TRBJ2-1	-	TRBV15	TGTGCCACCAGCAGAGCCTGGGATGGAGGGGGATCCAATGAGCAGTTCTTC	CATSRAWDGGGSNEQFF
15	-	TRBJ1-4	-	TRBV20-1	TGCAGCGCCCCCGGACGGGGGAAGACTAATGAAAAACTGTTTTTT	CSAPGRGKTNEKLFF
16	TRBD2	TRBJ2-5	-	TRBV20-1	TGCAGTGCTAGAGACCCGGGACTAGGTTCGGAAAGTGAGCAGTACTTC	CSARDPGLGSESEQYF
14	-	TRBJ2-5	-	TRBV12-3/TRBV12-4	TGTGCCAGCAGTTTACAGACTTTTAAAGAGACCCAGTACTTC	CASSLQTFKETQYF